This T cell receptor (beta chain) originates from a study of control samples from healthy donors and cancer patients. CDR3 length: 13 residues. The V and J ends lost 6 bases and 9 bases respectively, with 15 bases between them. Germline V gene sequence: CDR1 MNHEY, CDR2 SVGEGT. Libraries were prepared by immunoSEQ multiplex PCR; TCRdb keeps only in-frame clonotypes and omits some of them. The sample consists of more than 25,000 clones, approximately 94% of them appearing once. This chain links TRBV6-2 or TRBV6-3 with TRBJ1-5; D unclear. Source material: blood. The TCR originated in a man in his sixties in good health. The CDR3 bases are TGTGCCAGCAGCGACACGGGCCAGTCGCCCCAGCATTTT. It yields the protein CASSDTGQSPQHF.